A single sample gave rise to the 5 T cell receptor beta chains below, sequenced in a study of OX40 agonist ivuxolimab in advanced cancers. This table comes from immunoSEQ multiplex PCR, and its TCRdb copy is limited to in-frame clones, with some not included. The sample lists about 85,000 clones, approximately 83% seen once, with 2% in the top ten. This specimen was CD4+ or CD8+ T cells sorted from blood, taken in a trial of the OX40 agonist ivuxolimab. These receptors came from an adult with an advanced solid tumor such as melanoma, head and neck, liver or kidney cancer.

The rearrangement links TRBV6-1 to TRBJ2-7; 9 bases are a match to TRBD1. The CDR3 runs 15 residues. CDR1 is MNHNS, CDR2 SASEGT, per germline. V shed 0 bases and J 4 bases; nucleotides not matched to a gene: 4. For the CDR3, the DNA is TGTGCCAGCAGTGAAGCCGGGACAGGGATGTACGAGCAGTACTTC. It encodes CASSEAGTGMYEQYF.

The chain joins TRBV18 to TRBJ2-4; no firm D call. Germline CDR1 reads KGHSH; CDR2 reads LQKENI. This CDR3 region has 13 residues. V was clipped by 5 bases and J by 5 bases, with 10 bases between them. The CDR3 DNA follows: TGTGCCAGCTCAATCCACGTCGAAAACATTCAGTACTTC. The encoded protein is CASSIHVENIQYF.

This chain connects TRBV11-3 to TRBJ2-2; unclear D gene. The CDR3 has 14 amino acids. Germline CDR1 SGHNT, CDR2 YENEEA. V shed 1 base and J shed 0 bases, with 3 bases lying between them. DNA of the CDR3: TGTGCCAGCAGCTTAGGAACGAACACCGGGGAGCTGTTTTTT. This sequence encodes CASSLGTNTGELFF.

V usage is TRBV28 and J usage is TRBJ1-2; D uncertain. This CDR3 spans 15 amino acids. Deletions cut 3 bases from V and 4 bases from J, with 15 bases between. Germline CDR1 and CDR2: MDHEN and SYDVKM. The CDR3 bases are TGTGCCAGCAGTTTTTCCGGCAGATCAACCTATGGCTACACCTTC. Translation gives CASSFSGRSTYGYTF.

The chain joins TRBV19 to TRBJ1-2, with 9 bases lining up with TRBD1. The CDR3 has 14 residues. Per germline, CDR1 LNHDA and CDR2 SQIVND (reference sequence). The trim removed 3 bases at V and 5 bases at J, leaving 4 bases unmatched. CDR3 sequence (DNA): TGTGCCAGTAGTATGGACAGGGGTAGGTATGGCTACACCTTC. It encodes CASSMDRGRYGYTF.